Shown below are 8 T cell receptor beta chains from a single sample sequenced in a study of tumor-infiltrating lymphocytes in primary liver carcinoma. Unsorted whole blood yielded the blood RNA, and germline DNA was also extracted. From 500 ng of total RNA, TCR beta-specific cDNA was reverse-transcribed using a constant-region primer. Libraries for TCR beta were built through three nested multiplex PCR rounds, which together made up a slightly modified ARM-PCR procedure. With TRBV1-TRBV30 forward primers and a C-beta reverse primer, the first two PCR rounds were run for 10 cycles each. In TCRdb, the multiplex PCR reads were re-called with MiXCR into one record per CDR3 protein. The sample contains about 350,000 distinct CDR3 sequences, roughly 61% of which appear only once. Sequenced material: peripheral blood. These receptors all come from a man aged 35-49 years with primary liver carcinoma and hepatitis B virus infection.

This clonotype has just a few counts. The chain joins TRBV28 to TRBJ1-1; TRBD1 matches at 7 bases. V lost 3 bases and J lost 2; bases outside the gene matches: 6. Germline V gives CDR1 MDHEN, CDR2 SYDVKM. The CDR3 contains 15 residues. The CDR3 nucleotides read TGTGCCAGCAGTTTTTCCGGGACAGCCAACACTGAAGCTTTCTTT. As protein: CASSFSGTANTEAFF.

As to this clonotype: Because it lacks the conserved phenylalanine or tryptophan at the end, this CDR3 is likely a read error. It is unclear where the CDR3 begins or ends on the DNA, so no DNA is shown, and the CDR3 is as TCRdb lists it. The chain links TRBV11-2 to TRBJ2-4. The CDR3 spans 14 amino acids, including both terminal residues. Germline-derived CDR1 and CDR2 are SGHAT and FQNNGV. The CDR3 loop reads CANSSRLAKNIQYV.

As concerns this clonotype: One end of the junction fails to match germline, which may point to a read error. This chain uses TRBV11-1 with TRBJ2-7; D is perhaps TRBD2 (6 bases). There are 15 residues in the CDR3. Germline V lookup: CDR1 SGHAT, CDR2 FQDESV (reference sequence). The CDR3 sequence is CANSLATSGRYEQYF. The CDR3 DNA is TGTGCCAACAGCTTAGCGACTAGTGGGCGCTACGAGCAGTACTTC.

A single count supports this clonotype. One end of the junction varies from germline; a read error may be responsible. The CDR3 DNA is TGTGTCAGCAGCTTTACGGGACAGGGGCTTTCACCCCTCCACTTT. It translates to CVSSFTGQGLSPLHF. The rearrangement links TRBV13 to TRBJ1-6, with 10 bases fitting TRBD1. CDR1 is PRHDT, CDR2 FYEKMQ, per germline (reference sequence). This CDR3 contains 15 residues.

Notes on this clonotype: An end of the junction does not agree with germline; a read error may underlie this. The chain joins TRBV11-2 to TRBJ2-3; D gene unclear. Looked up from germline, CDR1 is SGHAT and CDR2 is FQNNGV. This CDR3 is built from 14 residues. The CDR3: CASSLPRYADTQYF. The DNA of the CDR3 is TGTGCCAGCAGCTTACCCCGGTACGCAGATACGCAGTATTTC. Full variable domain (remainder filled in from reference TRBV11-2 and TRBJ2-3): EAGVAQSPRYKIIEKRQSVAFWCNPISGHATLYWYQQILGQGPKLLIQFQNNGVVDDSQLPKDRFSAERLKGVDSTLKIQPAKLEDSAVYLCASSLPRYADTQYFGPGTRLTVL.

For this clonotype: Relative to the germline gene, one junction end is altered; a read error may explain this. The V and J genes are TRBV11-2 and TRBJ1-5; no reliable D call. This CDR3 comprises 13 residues. Germline V gives CDR1 SGHAT, CDR2 FQNNGV. The DNA of the CDR3 is TGTACCAGCAGCCTTGAACCTGGAGGTCCCCAGCATTTC. This encodes CTSSLEPGGPQHF.

This clonotype was found once. V is TRBV20-1 and J is TRBJ2-2; 12 bases fit TRBD2. Trimming removed 5 bases from V and 5 bases from J; junction bases left unmatched: 3. Germline CDR1 DFQATT, CDR2 SNEGSKA (reference sequence). The CDR3 contains 14 residues. The CDR3 here is CSARLAGATGELFF. The DNA for the CDR3 is TGCAGTGCTCGACTAGCGGGAGCAACCGGGGAGCTGTTTTTT.

This clonotype was detected ten times or more. The chain carries TRBV11-2 and TRBJ2-1; D gene unclear. Germline loops: CDR1 SGHAT, CDR2 FQNNGV. The CDR3 has 12 amino acids. Deletions cut 0 bases from V and 9 bases from J, with 6 bases between. The CDR3 sequence is CASSLDQGEQFF. The CDR3 region has the DNA TGTGCCAGCAGCTTAGATCAAGGTGAGCAGTTCTTC.